This TCR beta chain was found in a study of T cell responses to AZD1222 COVID-19 vaccine. V shed 0 bases and J shed 4 bases, with 16 bases lying between them. CDR3 size: 17 residues. Germline-derived CDR1 and CDR2 are SGHRS and YFSETQ. Second-dose schedules of about 4 or about 12 weeks were combined. Produced via immunoSEQ multiplex PCR; TCRdb's table is partial and in-frame only. The top ten hold more than 1.5% of the sample, which has about 180,000 clones, 80% to 95% seen once. This receptor was obtained from an adult who received the AZD1222 COVID-19 vaccine. This chain links TRBV5-1 with TRBJ1-4, with a weak D call TRBD1 (5 bases). The starting material was peripheral blood, obtained 28 days after the second AZD1222 dose. CDR3 sequence: CASSLDSQGPGNEKLFF. The CDR3 DNA reads TGCGCCAGCAGCTTGGACTCCCAGGGCCCGGGTAATGAAAAACTGTTTTTT.